This entry is about one T cell receptor (beta chain). This entry is derived from a study of blood T cell repertoires in COVID-19. At the level of the study: In each case, the material was cDNA or gDNA derived from T cells, B-cell-depleted T cells, or PBMCs.

The table came from immunoSEQ multiplex PCR; TCRdb's copy has only in-frame clones and leaves some out. The top ten hold approximately 7% of the sample, which has 68,000 or so clones, about 91% seen once. The germline V gene has CDR1 MNHEY and CDR2 SVGAGI. V gave up 10 bases and J gave up 5 bases, with 15 bases separating them. The CDR3 is 12 amino acids. Seattle patient enrollment occurred during active infection, with longitudinal follow-up thereafter. Sequencing input: peripheral blood. The chain carries TRBV6-5 and TRBJ2-7, with TRBD1 as a possible D gene (5 bases). This TCR was sampled from a man aged 35 to 55 with COVID-19, enrolled during active disease. The CDR3 DNA reads as TGTGCCATCCAGGGTTTCTTGGACGAGCAGTACTTC. Residues: CAIQGFLDEQYF.